A selection of T cell receptor beta chains follows, all from one sample in a study of shared clonotypes between healthy human individuals. Profiling relied on immunoSEQ multiplex PCR, and the TCRdb table lists in-frame clones only, not all of them. The sample yields 2 million to 3 million clones, 80% to 95% seen once. The specimen was naive CD4+ T cells from PBMCs. The source of these receptors is a young man in good health. Some clones in this sample may be carry-over from other donors' samples. The CDR3 runs from the conserved cysteine through the conserved F or W. The D gene is left open where the match is weak. Some rows have no size entry. The others give once, few or many, or a class for an expanded clone.

>NA|19|TRBV4-3|TRBJ1-4|TRBD1
CASSHHPGQISATNEKLFF
TGCGCCAGCAGCCACCATCCGGGACAGATATCTGCAACTAATGAAAAACTGTTTTTT
>NA|16|TRBV18|TRBJ2-3|TRBD2
CASSPWTSGNTDTQYF
TGTGCCAGCTCACCCTGGACTAGCGGGAACACAGATACGCAGTATTTT
>NA|16|TRBV19|TRBJ1-5|NA
CASRATGPHSNQPQHF
TGTGCCAGTAGGGCGACGGGACCCCATAGCAATCAGCCCCAGCATTTT
>NA|14|TRBV5-1|TRBJ2-3|TRBD2
CASRTSGRTDTQYF
TGCGCCAGCAGGACTAGCGGGAGAACAGATACGCAGTATTTT
>NA|15|TRBV4-1|TRBJ1-2|NA
CASSQWSTDNYGYTF
TGCGCCAGCAGCCAATGGTCGACGGATAACTATGGCTACACCTTC
>few|15|TRBV30|TRBJ1-5|NA
CAWSVLSGEGQPQHF
TGTGCCTGGAGTGTACTGTCGGGGGAGGGTCAGCCCCAGCATTTT
>NA|15|TRBV4-2|TRBJ1-1|NA
CASSQVWGGGGEAFF
TGTGCCAGCAGCCAAGTCTGGGGGGGAGGGGGTGAAGCTTTCTTT
>NA|15|TRBV7-6|TRBJ1-1|NA
CASSLEGGRNTEAFF
TGTGCCAGCAGCTTAGAGGGGGGCCGCAACACTGAAGCTTTCTTT
>NA|18|TRBV15|TRBJ1-2|TRBD1
CATSRASGQGAVYYGYTF
TGTGCCACCAGCAGAGCTTCGGGACAGGGGGCAGTTTACTATGGCTACACCTTC
>NA|14|TRBV19|TRBJ1-1|TRBD1
CASSRDRGRTEAFF
TGTGCCAGTAGCAGGGACAGGGGGAGGACTGAAGCTTTCTTT
>NA|15|TRBV5-1|TRBJ1-1|NA
CASSLAEGGGTEAFF
TGCGCCAGCAGCTTGGCGGAGGGGGGAGGGACTGAAGCTTTCTTT
>NA|15|TRBV7-2|TRBJ1-4|NA
CASTTQGSANEKLFF
TGTGCCAGCACAACTCAGGGGAGTGCTAATGAAAAACTGTTTTTT
>NA|16|TRBV27|TRBJ2-1|NA
CASSYIGAASYNEQFF
TGTGCCAGCAGTTACATCGGGGCAGCCTCCTACAATGAGCAGTTCTTC
>NA|13|TRBV13|TRBJ2-5|NA
CASSLRGAQTQYF
TGTGCCAGCAGCCTGAGGGGTGCTCAGACCCAGTACTTC
>NA|14|TRBV9|TRBJ1-1|NA
CASSVSGELTEAFF
TGTGCCAGCAGCGTATCCGGGGAACTCACTGAAGCTTTCTTT
>NA|16|TRBV28|TRBJ2-6|NA
CASRPAAVSGANVLTF
TGTGCCAGCAGACCCGCGGCGGTCTCTGGGGCCAACGTCCTGACTTTC
>NA|16|TRBV7-8|TRBJ1-5|TRBD1
CASSSTGQGSNQPQHF
TGTGCCAGCAGCTCTACGGGACAGGGCAGCAATCAGCCCCAGCATTTT
>NA|16|TRBV6-5|TRBJ2-2|NA
CASSSSAAGNTGELFF
TGTGCCAGCAGTTCATCTGCGGCAGGAAACACCGGGGAGCTGTTTTTT
>NA|16|TRBV18|TRBJ2-2|TRBD1
CASSPGQVLNTGELFF
TGTGCCAGCTCGCCTGGACAGGTGTTGAACACCGGGGAGCTGTTTTTT
>NA|15|TRBV9|TRBJ1-1|TRBD1
CASTTIGQGSAEAFF
TGTGCCAGCACCACCATCGGACAGGGAAGTGCCGAAGCTTTCTTT
>NA|15|TRBV6-6|TRBJ2-5|TRBD1
CASSPRQGARETQYF
TGTGCCAGCAGCCCCCGGCAGGGGGCCCGAGAGACCCAGTACTTC
>NA|14|TRBV5-1|TRBJ1-1|TRBD1
CASSPTGWNTEAFF
TGCGCCAGCAGCCCGACAGGGTGGAACACTGAAGCTTTCTTT
>NA|14|TRBV5-6|TRBJ1-1|NA
CASSGGPLNTEAFF
TGTGCCAGCAGCGGGGGCCCCCTGAACACTGAAGCTTTCTTT
>NA|12|TRBV15|TRBJ1-5|NA
CATSRVGQPQHF
TGTGCCACCAGCAGAGTGGGTCAGCCCCAGCATTTT
>NA|13|TRBV27|TRBJ2-5|NA
CASSSLNEETQYF
TGTGCCAGCAGTTCCCTAAATGAGGAGACCCAGTACTTC
>NA|15|TRBV6-1|TRBJ1-1|NA
CASSEFPGLNTEAFF
TGTGCCAGCAGTGAATTTCCAGGACTGAACACTGAAGCTTTCTTT
>NA|12|TRBV29-1|TRBJ1-2|TRBD1
CSVQQGRYGYTF
TGCAGCGTTCAACAGGGGCGCTATGGCTACACCTTC
>NA|16|TRBV5-1|TRBJ2-5|TRBD2
CASSSYPVTSVETQYF
TGCGCCAGCAGCTCGTATCCAGTTACTAGCGTGGAGACCCAGTACTTC
>NA|15|TRBV7-3|TRBJ2-5|NA
CASSLTGGGPETQYF
TGTGCCAGCAGCTTAACTGGGGGTGGGCCAGAGACCCAGTACTTC
>NA|13|TRBV11-2|TRBJ2-1|NA
CASSLDRSNEQFF
TGTGCCAGCAGCTTAGATCGATCCAATGAGCAGTTCTTC
>once|10|TRBV2|TRBJ2-3|NA
CASSNLEQYF
TGTGCCAGCAGTAATCTTGAGCAGTATTTT
>once|16|TRBV4-1|TRBJ2-1|TRBD2
CASSQETSGAYNEQFF
TGCGCCAGCAGCCAAGAAACTAGCGGGGCCTACAATGAGCAGTTCTTC
>NA|15|TRBV28|TRBJ1-2|NA
CASSLATQLTYGYTF
TGTGCCAGCAGTTTAGCGACACAACTGACGTATGGCTACACCTTC
>NA|13|TRBV2|TRBJ2-1|TRBD2
CASGGGVVNEQFF
TGTGCCAGTGGGGGAGGGGTGGTCAATGAGCAGTTCTTC
>NA|15|TRBV29-1|TRBJ2-3|TRBD2
CSVSGGGRATDTQYF
TGCAGCGTTAGTGGGGGAGGGCGAGCGACAGATACGCAGTATTTT
>NA|15|TRBV9|TRBJ2-7|TRBD1
CASSAGTGASYEQYF
TGTGCCAGCAGCGCTGGGACAGGGGCCTCCTACGAGCAGTACTTC
>NA|9|TRBV27|TRBJ1-4|NA
CASSFHVFF
TGTGCCAGCAGTTTCCATGTGTTTTTT